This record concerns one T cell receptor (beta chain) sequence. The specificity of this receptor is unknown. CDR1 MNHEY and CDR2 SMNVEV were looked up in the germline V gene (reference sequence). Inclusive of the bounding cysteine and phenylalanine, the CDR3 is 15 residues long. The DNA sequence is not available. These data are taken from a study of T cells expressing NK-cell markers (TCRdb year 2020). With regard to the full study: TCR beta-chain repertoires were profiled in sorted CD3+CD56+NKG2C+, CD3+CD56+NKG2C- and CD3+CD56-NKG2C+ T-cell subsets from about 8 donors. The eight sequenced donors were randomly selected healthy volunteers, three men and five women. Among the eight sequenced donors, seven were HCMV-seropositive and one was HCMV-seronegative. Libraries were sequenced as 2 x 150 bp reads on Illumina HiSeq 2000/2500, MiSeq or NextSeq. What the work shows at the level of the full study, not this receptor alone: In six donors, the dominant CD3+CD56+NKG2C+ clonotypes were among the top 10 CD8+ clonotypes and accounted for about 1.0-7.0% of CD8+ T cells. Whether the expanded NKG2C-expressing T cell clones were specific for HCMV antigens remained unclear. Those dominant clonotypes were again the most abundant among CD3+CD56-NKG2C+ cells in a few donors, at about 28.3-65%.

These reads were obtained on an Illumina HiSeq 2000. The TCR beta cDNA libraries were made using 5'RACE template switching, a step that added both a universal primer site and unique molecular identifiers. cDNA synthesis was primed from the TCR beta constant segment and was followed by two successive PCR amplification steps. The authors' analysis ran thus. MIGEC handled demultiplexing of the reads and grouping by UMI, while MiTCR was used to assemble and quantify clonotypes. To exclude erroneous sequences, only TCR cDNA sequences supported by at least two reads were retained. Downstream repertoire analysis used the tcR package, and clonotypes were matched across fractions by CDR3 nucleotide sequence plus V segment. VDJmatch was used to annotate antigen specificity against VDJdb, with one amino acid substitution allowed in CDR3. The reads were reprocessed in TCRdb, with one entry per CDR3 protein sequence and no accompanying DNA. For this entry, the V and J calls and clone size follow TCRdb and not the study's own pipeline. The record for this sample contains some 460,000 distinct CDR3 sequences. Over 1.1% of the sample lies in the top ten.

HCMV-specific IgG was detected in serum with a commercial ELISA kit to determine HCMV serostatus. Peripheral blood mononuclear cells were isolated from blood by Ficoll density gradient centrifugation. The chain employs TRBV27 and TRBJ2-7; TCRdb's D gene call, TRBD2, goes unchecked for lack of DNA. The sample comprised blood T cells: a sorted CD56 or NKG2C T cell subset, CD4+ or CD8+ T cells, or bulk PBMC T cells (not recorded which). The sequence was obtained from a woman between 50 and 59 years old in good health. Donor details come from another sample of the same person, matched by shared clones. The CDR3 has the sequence CASSSLRDSSYEQYF.